The source of this T cell receptor beta chain is a study of CD8 T cells in Susac syndrome. The germline gives CDR1 SQVTM, CDR2 ANQGSEA. The CDR3 length is 18 residues. V was pared by 4 bases and J by 1 base, with 25 bases between. After extraction with the RNeasy kit, roughly 0.45 to 1 ug of the RNA was reverse transcribed using random hexamers. MiXCR was run by TCRdb on the immunoSEQ multiplex PCR reads, yielding one entry per CDR3 protein. Of 250,000 to 300,000 distinct CDR3 sequences in the sample, 75% to 90% are singletons; the top ten hold roughly 0.2%. The sequencing sample was made of CD8+ T cells from PBMCs. The chain has TRBV29-1 and TRBJ2-5; D is ambiguous. The sequence came from a human donor with multiple sclerosis. The CDR3 region is CSVGSPLNRISTQETQYF. CDR3 in DNA: TGCAGCGTTGGGAGCCCGCTAAACCGAATATCCACCCAAGAGACCCAGTACTTC.